Below, 5 T cell receptor beta chains from the same sample are listed, as sequenced in a study of cytomegalovirus exposure and HLA in healthy donors. The study ran its PCR with 60 Vbeta and 13 Jbeta primers. TCRdb's copy holds only in-frame clones and misses some; the assay was immunoSEQ multiplex PCR. The table records around 130,000 clones, 80% of them present only once. The specimen was PBMCs. These receptors were taken from a female donor in good health and CMV-seronegative.

This clone was picked up one time. J is TRBJ2-3 and V is TRBV27, with a tentative D call TRBD2 (5 bases). Per the germline V gene, CDR1 is MNHEY and CDR2 is SMNVEV (reference sequence). V dropped 7 bases and J dropped 0 bases, with 14 bases sitting between them. The CDR3 has 15 amino acids. The CDR3 sequence: CASIQRGISTDTQYF. CDR3 in DNA: TGTGCCAGCATTCAACGGGGTATAAGCACAGATACGCAGTATTTT.

The chain carries TRBV10-1 and TRBJ2-1; TRBD2 agrees at 13 bases. J gave up 8 bases and V 6 bases, and 7 bases lay outside the gene matches. The CDR3 is 15 amino acids. Germline loops: CDR1 WNHNN, CDR2 SYGVQD (reference sequence). The CDR3 region has the DNA TGCGCCAGCAGCTTACTAGCGGGAGGGCCTCATGAGCAGTTCTTC. It encodes CASSLLAGGPHEQFF.

The chain links TRBV19 to TRBJ1-1; D ambiguous. Germline V gene lookup returns CDR1 LNHDA and CDR2 SQIVND (reference sequence). The V end was cut by 0 bases, the J end by 6 bases, with 11 bases between. The CDR3 contains 14 residues. CDR3 residues: CASSIEREWAEAFF. The CDR3 bases are TGTGCCAGTAGTATAGAACGGGAGTGGGCTGAAGCTTTCTTT.

The chain is built from TRBV9 and TRBJ2-5; 10 nucleotides align to TRBD1. The CDR3 length is 15 residues. V lost 3 bases to trimming and J lost 5 bases; unmatched junction nucleotides: 7. Germline V gene sequence: CDR1 SGDLS, CDR2 YYNGEE. CDR3 sequence: CASSEGQGSGETQYF. For the CDR3, the DNA is TGTGCCAGCAGCGAGGGACAGGGGAGCGGCGAGACCCAGTACTTC.

The gene calls are TRBV27 and TRBJ1-5; D possibly corresponds to TRBD1 (6 bases). Trimming stripped 7 bases from V and 4 bases from J, with 14 bases between. Germline V CDR1 and CDR2: MNHEY, SMNVEV (reference sequence). This CDR3 contains 14 residues. The CDR3: CASTPRGKNQPQHF. In DNA form, the CDR3 reads TGTGCCAGCACACCCAGGGGAAAGAATCAGCCCCAGCATTTT.